These T cell receptor beta chains were read from a single sample in a study of CD8+ T cells in alopecia areata. The table came from immunoSEQ multiplex PCR; TCRdb's copy has only in-frame clones and leaves some out. The top ten hold over 5.5% of the sample, which has approximately 140,000 clones, 40% to 50% seen once. The sequencing sample was made of CD4+ T cells sorted from blood. All receptors come from a human donor with alopecia areata. The CDR3 runs from the conserved cysteine through the conserved F or W. D genes are given only for firm matches. Some rows mark clone size as missing; the rest say once, few, many or name a class of expanded clone.

D gene	V gene	J gene	clone size	CDR3 DNA	CDR3 protein
NA	TRBV6-5	TRBJ2-7	NA	TGTGCCAGCAGTTATCGTCTTATCGGGGCCGTGGGGGAGCAGTACTTC	CASSYRLIGAVGEQYF
NA	TRBV2	TRBJ2-7	NA	TGTGCCAGCGCCTTGACCTACGAGCAGTACTTC	CASALTYEQYF
NA	TRBV5-1	TRBJ2-3	NA	TGCGCCAGCAGCGAGTCCAGAGATACGCAGTATTTT	CASSESRDTQYF
TRBD1	TRBV19	TRBJ2-1	NA	TGTGCCAGTAGTGGGACAGGGGTTAATGAGCAGTTCTTC	CASSGTGVNEQFF
NA	TRBV28	TRBJ2-7	few	TGTGCCAGCGGAAGGCCGGGACCTCTACGCGAGCAGTACTTC	CASGRPGPLREQYF
NA	TRBV29-1	TRBJ2-5	few	TGCAGCGTCATCCCTGGGGAGACCCAGTACTTC	CSVIPGETQYF
NA	TRBV6-5	TRBJ1-2	NA	TGTGCCAGCAGTTTGGGACAAGGGGGCTATGGCTACACCTTC	CASSLGQGGYGYTF
NA	TRBV7-9	TRBJ1-1	NA	TGTGCCAGCAGCTCGGGGGACATTATGAACACTGAAGCTTTCTTT	CASSSGDIMNTEAFF
NA	TRBV2	TRBJ2-6	few	TGTGCCAGCAGCGGCACTTTGGGGGCCAACGTCCTGACTTTC	CASSGTLGANVLTF
NA	TRBV9	TRBJ2-7	few	TGTGCCAGCAGCCCGGGACATGGCCCTGTAGAGCAGTACTTC	CASSPGHGPVEQYF
NA	TRBV30	TRBJ1-4	NA	TGTGCCTGGAGTGTACGGCAGGGTCGTGAAAAACTGTTTTTT	CAWSVRQGREKLFF
NA	TRBV30	TRBJ1-2	NA	TGTGCCTGGGGTCGAGCTAACTATGGCTACACCTTC	CAWGRANYGYTF
NA	TRBV30	TRBJ2-1	NA	TGTGCCTGGAGCCAGGGTTGGAAAAACTCCTACAATGAGCAGTTCTTC	CAWSQGWKNSYNEQFF
TRBD1	TRBV11-2	TRBJ2-5	few	TGTGCCAGCAGCCCGGGACAGAAAGAGACCCAGTACTTC	CASSPGQKETQYF